The clone carrying this T cell receptor (beta chain) was seen a few times. The antigen is unknown. The data belong to a study of T-cell reconstitution after alpha-beta-depleted transplantation in children. The study, taken as a whole, reports: A year had passed since transplant, and T-cell counts and diversity by then came mostly from newly produced T cells.

Using unique molecular identifiers, the investigators prepared the TCRbeta library. TCRdb processed the PCR reads anew with MiXCR; each CDR3 protein has one entry. The sample yields roughly 400,000 distinct CDR3 sequences, approximately 41% seen once. Trimming pared 1 base from V and 2 bases from J, leaving 15 bases between. The CDR3 has 16 amino acids. Germline V gene lookup returns CDR1 LGHNA and CDR2 YNFKEQ. This clonotype was obtained from a girl aged 2 to 9 with aplastic anemia, due to receive a stem cell transplant. The chain carries TRBV4-2 and TRBJ2-7, with TRBD2 as a possible D gene (5 bases). Source: PBMCs, taken before TCRalphabeta/CD19-depleted stem cell transplant. This CDR3 is CASSQVKRSGTYEQYF. The DNA for the CDR3 is TGTGCCAGCAGCCAAGTTAAGCGGAGCGGAACCTACGAGCAGTACTTC.